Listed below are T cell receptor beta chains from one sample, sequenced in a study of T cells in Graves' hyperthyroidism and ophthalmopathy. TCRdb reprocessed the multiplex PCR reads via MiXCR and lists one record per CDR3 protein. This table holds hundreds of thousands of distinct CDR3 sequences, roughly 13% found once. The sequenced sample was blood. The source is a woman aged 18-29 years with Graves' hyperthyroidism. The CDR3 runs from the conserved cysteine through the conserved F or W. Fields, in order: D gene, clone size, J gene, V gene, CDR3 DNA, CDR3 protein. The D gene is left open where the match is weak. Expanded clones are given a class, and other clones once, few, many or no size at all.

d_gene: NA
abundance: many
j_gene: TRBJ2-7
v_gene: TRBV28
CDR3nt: TGTGCCAGCAGTTTGTCTCTGCAGGGTCTCTACGAGCAGTACTTC
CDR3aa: CASSLSLQGLYEQYF

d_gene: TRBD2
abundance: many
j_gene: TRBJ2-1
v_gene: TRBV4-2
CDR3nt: TGTGCCAGCAGCCAAGTCCGGACTAGCCCTTCCTACTACAATGAGCAGTTCTTC
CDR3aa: CASSQVRTSPSYYNEQFF

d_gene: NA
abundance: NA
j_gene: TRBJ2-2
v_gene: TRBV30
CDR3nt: TGTGCCTGGACCATGGGCACGACACCGAACACCGGGGAGCTGTTTTTT
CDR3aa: CAWTMGTTPNTGELFF

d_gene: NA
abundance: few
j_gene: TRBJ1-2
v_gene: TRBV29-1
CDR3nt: TGCAGCGTTGAAGACGAGGGAGACTACACCTTC
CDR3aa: CSVEDEGDYTF

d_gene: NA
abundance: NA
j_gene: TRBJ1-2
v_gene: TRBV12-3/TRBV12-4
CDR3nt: TGTGCCAGCACCCCAACGGGGGGTATCTATGGCTACACCTTC
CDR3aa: CASTPTGGIYGYTF

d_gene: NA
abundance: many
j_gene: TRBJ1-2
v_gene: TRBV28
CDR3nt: TGTGCCAGCAGTGAGACCCTGGGGCAGATGAAGTCCACTAACTATGGCTACACCTTC
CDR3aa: CASSETLGQMKSTNYGYTF

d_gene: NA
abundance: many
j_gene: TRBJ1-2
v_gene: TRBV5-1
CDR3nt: TGCGCCAGCAGCTTATCTCAGGACACTGGTACTCTTGGCTACACCTTC
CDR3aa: CASSLSQDTGTLGYTF

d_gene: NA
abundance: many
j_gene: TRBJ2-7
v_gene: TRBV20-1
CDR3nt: TGCAGTGCTAGCCGACAGCATTCGAGCTACGAGCAGTACTTC
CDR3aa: CSASRQHSSYEQYF

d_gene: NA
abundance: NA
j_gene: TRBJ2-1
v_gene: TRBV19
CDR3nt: TGTGCCAGTAGTACGGCCCCCTACAATGAGCAGTTCTTC
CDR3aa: CASSTAPYNEQFF

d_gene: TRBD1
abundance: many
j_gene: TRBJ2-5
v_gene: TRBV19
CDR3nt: TGTGCCAGTAGAGGACCGGGACAGGGACCCCAAGAGACCCAGTACTTC
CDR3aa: CASRGPGQGPQETQYF

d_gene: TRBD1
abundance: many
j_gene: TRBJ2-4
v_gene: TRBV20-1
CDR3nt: TGCAGTGCCGTTGGACAGGGGGGAGTAGCCAAAAACATTCAGTACTTC
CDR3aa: CSAVGQGGVAKNIQYF

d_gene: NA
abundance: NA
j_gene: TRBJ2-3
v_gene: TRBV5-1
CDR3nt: TGCGCCAGCCATTATAATAGTGAGGATACGCAGTATTTT
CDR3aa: CASHYNSEDTQYF

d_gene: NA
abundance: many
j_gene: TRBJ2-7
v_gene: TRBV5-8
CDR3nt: TGTGCCAGCAGCTTGCATACGACTAGAGTTAGGGAGCAGTACTTC
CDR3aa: CASSLHTTRVREQYF

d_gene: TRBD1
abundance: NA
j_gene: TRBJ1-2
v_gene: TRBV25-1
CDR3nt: TGTGCCAGCAGTCGGGGAGGAGGGGGCGGAAATTATGGCTACACCTTC
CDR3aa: CASSRGGGGGNYGYTF

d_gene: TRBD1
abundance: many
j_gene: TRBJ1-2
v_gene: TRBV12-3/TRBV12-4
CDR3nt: TGTGCCAGCAGTTTATGGGACAGAAACCTCTATGGCTACACCTTC
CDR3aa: CASSLWDRNLYGYTF

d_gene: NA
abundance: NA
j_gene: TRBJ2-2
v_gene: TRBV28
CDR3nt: TGTGCCAGCAGGGGGGGGCAGAGTACCGGGGAGCTGTTTTTT
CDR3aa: CASRGGQSTGELFF